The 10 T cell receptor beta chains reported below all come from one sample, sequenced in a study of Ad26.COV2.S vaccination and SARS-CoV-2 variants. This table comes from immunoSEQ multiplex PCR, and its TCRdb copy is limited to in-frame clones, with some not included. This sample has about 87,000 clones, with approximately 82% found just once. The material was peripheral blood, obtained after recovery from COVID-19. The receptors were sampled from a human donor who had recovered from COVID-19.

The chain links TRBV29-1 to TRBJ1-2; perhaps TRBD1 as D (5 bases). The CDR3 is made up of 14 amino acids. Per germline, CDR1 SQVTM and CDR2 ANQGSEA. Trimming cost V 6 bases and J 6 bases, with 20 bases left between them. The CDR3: CSVPFPPRGDGYTF. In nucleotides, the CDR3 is TGCAGCGTCCCTTTCCCACCTAGGGGAGATGGCTACACCTTC. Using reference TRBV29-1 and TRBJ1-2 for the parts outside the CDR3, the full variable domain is SAVISQKPSRDICQRGTSLTIQCQVDSQVTMMFWYRQQPGQSLTLIATANQGSEATYESGFVIDKFPISRPNLTFSTLTVSNMSPEDSSIYLCSVPFPPRGDGYTFGSGTRLTVV.

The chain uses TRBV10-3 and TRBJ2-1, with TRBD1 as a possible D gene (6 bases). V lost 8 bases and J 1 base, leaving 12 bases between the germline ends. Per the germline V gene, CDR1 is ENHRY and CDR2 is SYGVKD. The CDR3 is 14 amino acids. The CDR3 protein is CAIGVGGSYNEQFF. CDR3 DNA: TGTGCCATCGGCGTAGGGGGTTCCTACAATGAGCAGTTCTTC.

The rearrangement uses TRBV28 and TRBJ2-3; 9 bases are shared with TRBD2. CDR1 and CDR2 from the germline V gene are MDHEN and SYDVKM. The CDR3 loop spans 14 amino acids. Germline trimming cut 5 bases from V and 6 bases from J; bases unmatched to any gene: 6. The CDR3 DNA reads TGTGCCAGCAGTGAGACTAGCGGAGGGGATACGCAGTATTTT. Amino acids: CASSETSGGDTQYF.

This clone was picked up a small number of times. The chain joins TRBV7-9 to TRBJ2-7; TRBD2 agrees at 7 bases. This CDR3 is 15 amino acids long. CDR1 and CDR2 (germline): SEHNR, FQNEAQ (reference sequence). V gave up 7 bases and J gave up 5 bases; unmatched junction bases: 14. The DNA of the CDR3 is TGTGCCAGCACCCTACCCGGGACTACCTACAACGAGCAGTACTTC. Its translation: CASTLPGTTYNEQYF.

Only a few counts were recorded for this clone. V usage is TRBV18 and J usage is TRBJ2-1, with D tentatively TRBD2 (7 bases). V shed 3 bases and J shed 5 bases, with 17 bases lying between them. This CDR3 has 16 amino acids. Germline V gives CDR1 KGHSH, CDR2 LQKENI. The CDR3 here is CASSPLGLGGNNEQFF. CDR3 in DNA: TGTGCCAGCTCACCTCTAGGACTAGGGGGAAACAATGAGCAGTTCTTC.

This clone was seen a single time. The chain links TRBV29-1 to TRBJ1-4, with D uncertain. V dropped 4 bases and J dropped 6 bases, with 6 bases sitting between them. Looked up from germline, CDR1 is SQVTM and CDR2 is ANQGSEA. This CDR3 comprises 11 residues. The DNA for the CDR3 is TGCAGCGTTGTTTCTCATGAAAAACTGTTTTTT. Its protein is CSVVSHEKLFF.

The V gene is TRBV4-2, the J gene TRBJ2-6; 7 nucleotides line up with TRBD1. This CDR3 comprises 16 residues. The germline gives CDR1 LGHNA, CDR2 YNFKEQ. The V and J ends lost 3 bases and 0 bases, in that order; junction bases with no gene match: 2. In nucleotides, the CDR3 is TGTGCCAGCAGCCAGGGACAGAGCTCTGGGGCCAACGTCCTGACTTTC. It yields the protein CASSQGQSSGANVLTF.

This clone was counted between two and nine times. The CDR3 reads CASSSDGNQPQHF. In DNA form, the CDR3 reads TGTGCCAGCAGTTCCGACGGGAATCAGCCCCAGCATTTT. This chain connects TRBV7-9 to TRBJ1-5; no clear D. V was shortened by 6 bases and J by 4 bases, with 10 bases between the two germline ends. Germline V CDR1 and CDR2: SEHNR, FQNEAQ (reference sequence). This CDR3 has 13 residues.

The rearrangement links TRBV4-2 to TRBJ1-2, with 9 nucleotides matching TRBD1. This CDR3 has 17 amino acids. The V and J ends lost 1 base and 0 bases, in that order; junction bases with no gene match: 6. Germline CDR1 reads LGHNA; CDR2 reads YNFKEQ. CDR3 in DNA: TGTGCCAGCAGCCAAGTTGAGACAGGGGGTCCTAACTATGGCTACACCTTC. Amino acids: CASSQVETGGPNYGYTF.

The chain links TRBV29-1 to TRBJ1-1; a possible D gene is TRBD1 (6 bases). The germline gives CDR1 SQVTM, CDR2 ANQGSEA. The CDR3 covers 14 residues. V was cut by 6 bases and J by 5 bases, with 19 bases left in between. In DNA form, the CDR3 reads TGCAGCGTCTACGGTCGGGGGCGCGTTACTGAAGCTTTCTTT. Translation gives CSVYGRGRVTEAFF.